This T cell receptor beta chain derives from a study of shared clonotypes between healthy human individuals (dated by TCRdb to 2020 to 2021). With respect to the entire study: A couple of women and a few men aged 18 to 49 years were included in the cohort. Libraries were prepared and TCR repertoires were sequenced by different laboratories using diverse techniques, in order to increase sequencing depth and limit assay-specific biases. To estimate repertoire size and how much clonotype sharing occurs between individuals, the study deeply sequenced the blood TCR repertoires of five healthy adults. Between about 0.85 and 9.5 billion PBMCs per donor were obtained by leukapheresis.

Using the deep immunoSEQ assay, multiplex PCR amplified TCR CDR3 regions from genomic DNA. Extracted genomic DNA from each cell subset was spread evenly across all wells of several immunoSEQ 96-well plates, with each plate serving as a replicate. For unsorted PBMC, approximately 290 ng of genomic DNA, equivalent to tens of thousands of T cell genomes, went into each replicate PCR. Ten immunoSEQ deep assay plates were used to sequence the unsorted PBMC genomic DNA. Purified libraries were measured with a Qubit 3.0 fluorometer, size-checked on a Bioanalyzer 2100, and measured again with the KAPA Library Quantification kit. Every immunoSEQ 96-well plate was sequenced on a dedicated single-read 150-cycle Illumina NextSeq 550 flow cell. Under the source paper's analysis protocol: Because the immunoSEQ output held only junctional sequences and lacked quality scores, the filtering could not match the filtering applied to full-length reads. To assign V/J genes and CDR3, sequences were annotated against IMGT germline references using PyIR, a Python wrapper for IgBLAST v1.9. Reads were removed for weak V/J assignments (E-value above 1e-6), missing CDR3, stop codons, out-of-frame junctions, or ambiguous translated residues. V3J clonotypes were defined as sequences sharing an identical inferred V gene, J gene, and CDR3 amino acid sequence. Percentage overlap between repertoires was calculated by dividing the number of shared unique clonotypes by the size of the smaller repertoire. Repertoire richness was assessed with RTK rarefaction, the Chao1 estimator, and Recon v2.1 estimates of unobserved clonotypes. As stored in TCRdb, this immuneACCESS dataset retains in-frame rearrangements with V and J assigned. A fraction of the clones does not appear; measured against another copy, unresolved V genes explain less than half of the discrepancy, and the remainder lacks a known reason. For V, J and clone size, that table is used; D and trimming come from the DNA. A total of approximately 500,000 clones appear in this sample, roughly 78% of them only once. 10% to 15% of the sample lies in the top ten.

General study outcomes and caveats: Pairwise subsampling indicated that sequencing depth was expected to affect the degree of clonotype sharing among donors. Sampling was restricted to blood, and TCR repertoires in tissue are likely to differ from TCR repertoires in blood. The small number of donors limited the genetic and exposure-history diversity represented.

A word on this clone: Its antigen specificity is not known. Base qualities are missing; no much larger clone stands one base away.

Taken from cysteine to phenylalanine, the CDR3 has 13 residues. Of the read, only the CDR3 DNA is kept; its 39 bases are in frame from base 1. CDR1 and CDR2, looked up from the germline V gene, are SGHRS and YFSETQ. V drops 0 bases and J drops 8 bases, leaving 9 bases in between. The donors were healthy, HIV-negative adults with no recently reported acute infections or vaccinations. Only Caucasian adults living in Nashville, Tennessee, USA were represented among the donors. For unsorted samples, tens of millions of PBMCs were counted, and genomic DNA was extracted using the QIAamp DNA Blood Mini kit. Blood was obtained by leukapheresis, after which PBMCs were separated by Ficoll-Histopaque density gradient centrifugation and cryopreserved in liquid nitrogen vapor phase.

This TCR was recovered from a middle-aged woman in good health. Some clones in this sample may be carry-over from other donors' samples. This chain is built from TRBV5-1 and TRBJ2-1; TRBD1 could be the D gene, as 5 bases match. Sequencing was carried out using PBMCs. The nucleotides are TGCGCCAGCAGCTTGGCAGGGATGGATGAGCAGTTCTTC. Translation gives CASSLAGMDEQFF. The CDR3 plus the reference TRBV5-1 and TRBJ2-1 genes for the other parts give the full variable domain: KAGVTQTPRYLIKTRGQQVTLSCSPISGHRSVSWYQQTPGQGLQFLFEYFSETQRNKGNFPGRFSGRQFSNSRSEMNVSTLELGDSALYLCASSLAGMDEQFFGPGTRLTVL.